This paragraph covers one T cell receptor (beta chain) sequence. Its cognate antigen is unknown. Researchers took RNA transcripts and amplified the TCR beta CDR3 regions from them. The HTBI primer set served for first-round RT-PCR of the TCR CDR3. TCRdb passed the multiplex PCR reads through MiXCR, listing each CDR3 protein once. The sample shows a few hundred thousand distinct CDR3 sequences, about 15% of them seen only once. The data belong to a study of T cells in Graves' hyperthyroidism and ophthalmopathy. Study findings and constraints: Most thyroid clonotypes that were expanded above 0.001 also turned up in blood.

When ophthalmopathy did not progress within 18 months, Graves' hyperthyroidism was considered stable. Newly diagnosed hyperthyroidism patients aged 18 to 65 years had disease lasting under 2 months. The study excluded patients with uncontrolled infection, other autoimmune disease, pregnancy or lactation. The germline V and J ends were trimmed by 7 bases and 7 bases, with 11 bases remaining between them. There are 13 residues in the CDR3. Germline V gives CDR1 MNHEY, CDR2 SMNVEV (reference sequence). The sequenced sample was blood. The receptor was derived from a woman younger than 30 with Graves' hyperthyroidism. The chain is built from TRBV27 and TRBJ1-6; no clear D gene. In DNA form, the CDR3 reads TGTGCCAGCAATACGGGGTGGAATTCACCCCTCCACTTT. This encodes CASNTGWNSPLHF.